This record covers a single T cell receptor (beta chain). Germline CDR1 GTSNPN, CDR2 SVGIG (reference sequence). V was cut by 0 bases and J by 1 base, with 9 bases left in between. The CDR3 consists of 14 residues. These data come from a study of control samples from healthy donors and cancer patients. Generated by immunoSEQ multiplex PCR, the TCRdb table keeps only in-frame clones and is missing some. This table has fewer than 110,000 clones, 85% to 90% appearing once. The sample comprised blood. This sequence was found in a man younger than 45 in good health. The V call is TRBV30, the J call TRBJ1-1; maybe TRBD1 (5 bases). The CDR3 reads CAWSVLDKNTEAFF. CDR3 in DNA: TGTGCCTGGAGTGTATTGGACAAGAACACTGAAGCTTTCTTT.